One sample yielded the 25 T cell receptor beta chains listed below, sequenced in a study of response to subunit inactivated influenza vaccine. MiXCR was run by TCRdb on the RT-PCR reads, yielding one entry per CDR3 protein. The table lists about 520,000 distinct CDR3 sequences, 25% of them singletons. The sequencing here drew on CD4+ T cells sorted from PBMCs, taken 5 to 6 days after vaccination. These receptor sequences come from a middle-aged man who received an inactivated influenza vaccine.

The chain is built from TRBV11-3 and TRBJ2-3; 7 nucleotides line up with TRBD2. The CDR3 has 17 residues. V dropped 1 base and J dropped 0; count of bases not matched to a gene: 7. Germline CDR1 and CDR2: SGHNT and YENEEA. The CDR3 DNA reads as TGTGCCAGCAGCTTAGTTTATGGTAGCGGGAGCACAGATACGCAGTATTTT. It specifies CASSLVYGSGSTDTQYF.

This clonotype was counted between two and nine times. The rearrangement uses TRBV5-1 and TRBJ2-1; TRBD2 agrees at 10 bases. V was pared by 4 bases and J by 8 bases, with 6 bases of the junction left unmatched. Germline V gene sequence: CDR1 SGHRS, CDR2 YFSETQ. The CDR3 consists of 14 residues. CDR3 sequence reads: CASSTTSGSDEQFF. The DNA for the CDR3 is TGCGCCAGCAGCACGACTAGCGGGTCTGATGAGCAGTTCTTC.

This chain connects TRBV20-1 to TRBJ1-2; D gene uncertain. Per the germline V gene, CDR1 is DFQATT and CDR2 is SNEGSKA (reference sequence). V was shortened by 4 bases and J by 8 bases, with 11 bases between the two germline ends. The CDR3 spans 11 residues. The CDR3 coding sequence is TGCAGTGCTAACAACATTAAGGGCTACACCTTC. It encodes CSANNIKGYTF.

This chain joins TRBV12-3 or TRBV12-4 and TRBJ2-6; D call uncertain. The CDR3 is 13 amino acids. V was trimmed by 7 bases and J by 0 bases, leaving 4 bases between them. CDR3 in amino acids: CASTPSGANVLTF. CDR3 coding DNA: TGTGCCAGCACTCCCTCTGGGGCCAACGTCCTGACTTTC.

This CDR3 is CSARGQSGYEQYF. The CDR3 region has the DNA TGCAGTGCTCGGGGACAAAGCGGATACGAGCAGTACTTC. This sequence joins TRBV20-1 and TRBJ2-7; D perhaps matches TRBD1 (6 bases). The length of the CDR3 is 13 residues. Trimming took 5 bases from V and 4 from J, leaving 15 bases between them. Germline CDR1 and CDR2: DFQATT and SNEGSKA (reference sequence).

This chain links TRBV4-3 with TRBJ1-5; D is undetermined. The V end lost 1 base, the J end lost 2 bases, and 12 bases lay between the germline ends. Per the germline V gene, CDR1 is LGHNA and CDR2 is YSLEER. The CDR3 is 16 residues long. CDR3 DNA sequence: TGCGCCAGCAGCCAAGCATTTTCAGGCGGCAATCAGCCCCAGCATTTT. Its protein product is CASSQAFSGGNQPQHF.

CDR3 protein: CSAREGSSGNTIYF. The CDR3, as DNA: TGCAGTGCTAGAGAGGGGTCCTCTGGAAACACCATATATTTT. V and J are TRBV20-1 and TRBJ1-3, with D unclear. CDR3 length equals 14 residues. Germline assignment: CDR1 DFQATT and CDR2 SNEGSKA (reference sequence). Trimming left V 0 bases short and J 0 bases short, with 6 bases between.

This clonotype was seen more than once but under ten times. The J gene is TRBJ1-2, the V gene TRBV7-8; D not certain. The CDR3 runs to 14 residues. V was shortened by 4 bases and J by 0 bases, with 9 bases between the two germline ends. The germline V gene has CDR1 SGHVS and CDR2 FQNEAQ. CDR3 bases: TGTGCCAGCAGCTACAGTGAAGCTAACTATGGCTACACCTTC. It specifies CASSYSEANYGYTF.

This clonotype was found a few times. The CDR3 reads CASSALSPGTQYF. The CDR3 DNA is TGTGCCAGCAGCGCTCTTTCCCCCGGGACCCAGTACTTC. The chain is built from TRBV7-9 and TRBJ2-5; D is unresolved. The germline V gene has CDR1 SEHNR and CDR2 FQNEAQ (reference sequence). CDR3 length: 13 amino acids. Trimming removed 5 bases at V and 7 bases at J, with 14 bases between.

The rearrangement joins TRBV5-1 to TRBJ2-3; D is unresolved. The CDR3 is 13 amino acids. V lost 3 bases and J lost 3, with 8 bases in between. Germline CDR1 reads SGHRS; CDR2 reads YFSETQ. The CDR3 DNA sequence: TGCGCCAGCAGCTCCCTCCGGACAGATACGCAGTATTTT. This gives the protein CASSSLRTDTQYF.

There are a few counts of this clonotype. The CDR3 spells CASSKTSGGTGELFF. For the CDR3, the DNA is TGTGCCAGCAGCAAGACTAGCGGGGGCACCGGGGAGCTGTTTTTT. V and J are TRBV7-2 and TRBJ2-2; the match to TRBD2 covers 12 bases. This CDR3 spans 15 amino acids. Trimming removed 5 bases from V and 4 bases from J; junction bases left unmatched: 2. CDR1 and CDR2 (germline): SGHTA, FQGNSA.

This clonotype was seen more than once but under ten times. This CDR3 is CASNSRGGGTDTQYF. The CDR3 DNA reads as TGTGCCAGCAATTCAAGGGGCGGAGGCACAGATACGCAGTATTTT. The chain employs TRBV12-3 or TRBV12-4 and TRBJ2-3; D is perhaps TRBD1 (5 bases). The V gene lost 7 bases and the J gene lost 1 base, with 15 bases spanning the gap. CDR3 length: 15 amino acids.

The sample holds many counts of this clonotype. The J gene is TRBJ2-1, the V gene TRBV9; D perhaps matches TRBD1 (5 bases). CDR1 is SGDLS and CDR2 is YYNGEE in the germline V gene. The ends were cut back, 0 bases at V and 4 bases at J, with 11 bases in the middle. The CDR3 length is 15 residues. The CDR3 sequence: CASSVVGAGYNEQFF. The CDR3 bases are TGTGCCAGCAGCGTAGTTGGGGCCGGATACAATGAGCAGTTCTTC.

The chain carries TRBV9 and TRBJ2-5; the D gene is possibly TRBD2 (5 bases). Trimming cost V 0 bases and J 1 base, with 7 bases left between them. This CDR3 contains 14 residues. CDR1 SGDLS and CDR2 YYNGEE come from the germline V gene. DNA for the CDR3: TGTGCCAGCAGCGTAGGGACTTCCCAAGAGACCCAGTACTTC. It translates to CASSVGTSQETQYF.

The V gene is TRBV10-3, the J gene TRBJ2-7; the D gene is possibly TRBD2 (6 bases). The CDR3 totals 14 residues. The germline gives CDR1 ENHRY, CDR2 SYGVKD. With 7 bases removed from V and 6 bases from J, the gap between germline ends came to 19 bases. This CDR3 is CAINLSGPRGEQYF. The DNA of the CDR3 is TGTGCCATCAACTTAAGCGGGCCTCGGGGCGAGCAGTACTTC.

As concerns this clonotype: The junction does not match germline at one end; this may be a read error. For the CDR3, the DNA is TGCTGTGCTGTGGCGGGGAGCACATCTACCCCCAACTATGGCTACACCTTC. Its protein is CCAVAGSTSTPNYGYTF. The chain couples TRBV20-1 to TRBJ1-2; no firm D call. The CDR3 runs to 17 residues. Germline assignment: CDR1 DFQATT and CDR2 SNEGSKA (reference sequence).

This clonotype was counted between two and nine times. The chain couples TRBV4-1 to TRBJ2-7; 10 bases align to TRBD1. The germline V gene has CDR1 MGHRA and CDR2 YSYEKL. There are 17 residues in the CDR3. V lost 0 bases, J lost 4 bases, and 9 bases stayed unmatched. CDR3 nucleotide sequence: TGCGCCAGCAGCCAAGAGGAGGCGAGACAGGGGGCTTACGAGCAGTACTTC. Translation gives CASSQEEARQGAYEQYF.

The CDR3 DNA reads TGCGCCAGCAGCTTACTAGCGGAGAGATACAATGAGCAGTTCTTC. Encoded protein: CASSLLAERYNEQFF. The chain couples TRBV5-1 to TRBJ2-1; TRBD2 agrees at 8 bases. Losses at the gene ends were 2 bases for V and 4 bases for J; bases not matched to a gene: 5. The CDR3 totals 15 residues. CDR1 SGHRS and CDR2 YFSETQ come from the germline V gene.

The chain has TRBV9 and TRBJ2-1; 8 nucleotides line up with TRBD2. From germline, CDR1 is SGDLS and CDR2 YYNGEE. The CDR3 loop spans 15 amino acids. J was trimmed by 7 bases and V by 0 bases; bases with no gene match: 6. Here the CDR3 reads CASSVVSGSGNEQFF. As DNA, the CDR3 is TGTGCCAGCAGCGTAGTAAGCGGGAGCGGAAATGAGCAGTTCTTC.

The chain has TRBV7-8 and TRBJ1-2, with 8 nucleotides matching TRBD1. Germline CDR1 and CDR2: SGHVS and FQNEAQ. The J segment lost 4 bases and the V segment lost 5 bases, leaving 3 bases of the junction unmatched. The CDR3 loop spans 13 amino acids. The CDR3 DNA is TGTGCCAGCAGCAAGGACAGGGTCTATGGCTACACCTTC. The encoded protein is CASSKDRVYGYTF.

The V and J genes are TRBV4-3 and TRBJ2-4; D may be TRBD1 or TRBD2 (5 bases each). Germline CDR1 reads LGHNA; CDR2 reads YSLEER. Trimming took off 3 bases at V and 0 bases at J, with 15 bases between the two ends. This CDR3 is 17 amino acids long. CDR3 bases: TGCGCCAGCAGCCAGAGCTACGGGGCTAGAGCCAAAAACATTCAGTACTTC. This translates into CASSQSYGARAKNIQYF.

This clonotype was detected only a few times. The V call is TRBV6-5, the J call TRBJ2-1; TRBD2 matches 7 bases. CDR1 is MNHEY, CDR2 SVGAGI, per germline. Losses at the gene ends were 2 bases for V and 4 bases for J; bases not matched to a gene: 5. The CDR3 loop spans 15 amino acids. The CDR3 region has the DNA TGTGCCAGCAGTTACAGGGAGGGCGGATACAATGAGCAGTTCTTC. Its protein product is CASSYREGGYNEQFF.

The rearrangement joins TRBV20-1 to TRBJ2-1; D is unresolved. CDR3 length: 13 amino acids. Trimming shortened V by 3 bases and J by 4 bases, and 10 bases separated the two germline ends. Germline V gene data show CDR1 as DFQATT and CDR2 as SNEGSKA (reference sequence). Here the CDR3 reads CSASSSMYNEQFF. CDR3 in DNA: TGCAGTGCTAGCTCCTCGATGTACAATGAGCAGTTCTTC.

This clonotype has a handful of counts. The chain links TRBV4-3 to TRBJ1-3, with TRBD1 matching over 10 bases. Germline V lookup: CDR1 LGHNA, CDR2 YSLEER. V shed 0 bases, J shed 0 bases, and the junction held 5 bases outside the gene matches. The CDR3 sequence is 18 residues long. The CDR3 here is CASSQDLGTGVSGNTIYF. The CDR3 bases are TGCGCCAGCAGCCAAGATTTGGGGACAGGGGTCTCTGGAAACACCATATATTTT.

This sequence joins TRBV11-2 and TRBJ2-7; 11 nucleotides line up with TRBD1. The J segment lost 0 bases and the V segment lost 1 base, leaving 11 bases of the junction unmatched. Germline-derived CDR1 and CDR2 are SGHAT and FQNNGV. This CDR3 contains 19 residues. The CDR3 here is CASSLVPGQGGFSSYEQYF. In DNA form, the CDR3 reads TGTGCCAGCAGCTTAGTCCCGGGACAGGGGGGTTTCAGCTCCTACGAGCAGTACTTC.